These T cell receptor beta chains were read from a single sample in a study of blood T cells in healthy people across ages. MiXCR was run by TCRdb on the 5' RACE reads, yielding one entry per CDR3 protein. The profile shows 2 million or so distinct CDR3 sequences, around 48% of them singletons. Sequenced input: blood. These receptors all come from a woman aged 40 to 49 in good health. CDR3s include the opening cysteine and the closing phenylalanine or tryptophan. The D gene is left open where the match is weak. Clone size is not always given. Where it is, it says once, few, many or a class for expanded clones.

v_gene,abundance,j_gene,d_gene,CDR3nt,CDR3aa
TRBV28,.,TRBJ2-5,.,TGTGCCAGCAGTTTATTTGGGCAGTACCTGCAAGAGACCCAGTACTTC,CASSLFGQYLQETQYF
TRBV7-2,.,TRBJ2-5,TRBD2,TGTGCCGGCATGCGGGGGGGTGGACAAGAGACCCAGTACTTC,CAGMRGGGQETQYF
TRBV6-2/TRBV6-3,few,TRBJ1-1,TRBD1,TGTGCCAGCAGTTATCGGACCACCAGGGGGAGGAGGGCTGAAGCTTTCTTT,CASSYRTTRGRRAEAFF
TRBV12-3/TRBV12-4,.,TRBJ1-1,TRBD1,TGTGCCAGCGCGACAGGGGCCTTCTCTAGCACTGAAGCTTTCTTT,CASATGAFSSTEAFF
TRBV12-3/TRBV12-4,.,TRBJ2-5,.,TGTGCCAGCAGTTCGAGGGCCGACCGAGAGACCCAGTACTTC,CASSSRADRETQYF
TRBV20-1,.,TRBJ2-4,.,TGCAGTGCTCCAGGCGGCGGCGTAGCCAAAAACATTCAGTACTTC,CSAPGGGVAKNIQYF
TRBV6-6,.,TRBJ2-5,.,TGTGCCAGCATCTCCCAGATGGGTATACAAGAGACCCAGTACTTC,CASISQMGIQETQYF
TRBV7-8,few,TRBJ2-7,.,TGTGCCAGCAGCCTTACCAATGAGGGGAGGTACGAGCAGTACTTC,CASSLTNEGRYEQYF
TRBV7-2,once,TRBJ2-3,.,TGTGCCAGCAGCTTAGGTTGGCCGGAGACAGATACGCAGTATTTT,CASSLGWPETDTQYF
TRBV7-9,once,TRBJ2-1,.,TGTGCCAGCAGCTCAGCAGGGGACTACGAGCAGTTCTTC,CASSSAGDYEQFF
TRBV7-2,few,TRBJ1-2,TRBD1,TGTGCCAGCAGCCTGATAGGGGGCTACTATGGCTACACCTTC,CASSLIGGYYGYTF
TRBV28,few,TRBJ1-1,.,TGTGCCAGCAGTTTTCCCTCTCAGTTAGCTTTCTTT,CASSFPSQLAFF
TRBV12-3/TRBV12-4,.,TRBJ1-2,TRBD1,TGTGCCAGCACCCTCAATACAGGGGGGGGTGGCTACACCTTC,CASTLNTGGGGYTF
TRBV9,.,TRBJ1-6,.,TGTGCCAGCAGCGAGAGACAGGAACATTCACCCCTCCACTTT,CASSERQEHSPLHF
TRBV11-1,few,TRBJ2-6,.,TGTGCCAGCAGCGCCTACTCTGGGGCCAACGTCCTGACTTTC,CASSAYSGANVLTF
TRBV6-5,.,TRBJ1-6,.,TGTGCCAGCAGTTACTCGAGGAGACGAGATAGATCACCCCTCCACTTT,CASSYSRRRDRSPLHF